A single sample gave rise to the 18 T cell receptor beta chains below, sequenced in a study of blood T cell repertoires in COVID-19 (TCRdb year 2020). The receptor library was made with the immunoSEQ multiplex PCR assay. TCRdb mirrors the immuneACCESS table, restricted to in-frame sequences. Some clones are absent from its copies; in checked studies, under half trace to an unresolved V gene, and the reason for the others is unknown. This sample gives roughly 220,000 clones in total; around 82% of them show up just once. About 4.5% of the sample lies in the top ten. The source material was PBMCs or T cells enriched from blood (not recorded which). Every receptor here comes from a man aged 25 to 45 with acute COVID-19.

This clone was recorded a few times. The gene calls are TRBV19 and TRBJ1-5; D is possibly TRBD1 (5 bases). V was clipped by 5 bases and J by 3 bases, with 8 bases between them. The germline V gene encodes CDR1 LNHDA and CDR2 SQIVND (reference sequence). This CDR3 has 13 amino acids. The DNA of the CDR3 is TGTGCCAGTAGTGACAGTACCAATCAGCCCCAGCATTTT. Amino acid sequence: CASSDSTNQPQHF.

V gene TRBV6-1 combines with J gene TRBJ2-1; 7 positions agree with TRBD2. J gave up 7 bases and V 4 bases, and 13 bases lay outside the gene matches. Germline lookup yields CDR1 MNHNS and CDR2 SASEGT. This CDR3 spans 16 amino acids. CDR3 in DNA: TGTGCCAGCAGTGTGATTCAAGGGAGGGGTAGTAATGAGCAGTTCTTC. It encodes CASSVIQGRGSNEQFF.

The sample holds one count of this clone. The chain couples TRBV27 to TRBJ1-1; 11 bases map to TRBD1. The CDR3 has 15 residues. The V gene end was trimmed by 3 bases and the J gene end by 2 bases; junction bases not matched to a gene: 2. The germline gives CDR1 MNHEY, CDR2 SMNVEV (reference sequence). The CDR3 sequence: CASSLGTGGNTEAFF. Here the CDR3 DNA reads TGTGCCAGCAGTTTGGGGACAGGGGGAAACACTGAAGCTTTCTTT.

This clone was detected a few times. This chain uses TRBV9 with TRBJ1-2; 7 bases align to TRBD1. This CDR3 spans 16 amino acids. Trimming removed 2 bases from V and 4 bases from J; junction bases left unmatched: 11. Germline CDR1 and CDR2: SGDLS and YYNGEE. The DNA of the CDR3 is TGTGCCAGCAGCGTCTTTGACAGGGCTAGTGCCTATGGCTACACCTTC. Translation gives CASSVFDRASAYGYTF.

V is TRBV6-1 and J is TRBJ1-1; D is perhaps TRBD1 (5 bases). Germline assignment: CDR1 MNHNS and CDR2 SASEGT. V was cut by 3 bases and J by 4 bases, with 12 bases left in between. The CDR3 loop spans 14 amino acids. The CDR3 region has the DNA TGTGCCAGCAGTGACCTTTTAAGGGGCACTGAAGCTTTCTTT. Residues: CASSDLLRGTEAFF.

A word on this clone: This sample includes further DNA sequences coding for the same CDR3. The chain links TRBV11-3 to TRBJ2-3; D gene ambiguous. The CDR3 contains 12 residues. The V gene lost 3 bases and the J gene lost 2 bases, with 3 bases spanning the gap. Germline V gene data show CDR1 as SGHNT and CDR2 as YENEEA. The CDR3 reads CASSFNTDTQYF. The CDR3 DNA reads as TGTGCCAGCAGCTTCAACACAGATACGCAGTATTTT.

This sequence joins TRBV5-1 and TRBJ2-7; 10 bases match TRBD1. Germline assignment: CDR1 SGHRS and CDR2 YFSETQ. V gave up 4 bases and J gave up 2 bases; unmatched junction bases: 12. This CDR3 has 17 amino acids. CDR3 coding DNA: TGCGCCAGCAGCCCGGACTTCGGACAGGGGGAGGCCTACGAGCAGTACTTC. Translating gives CASSPDFGQGEAYEQYF.

The rearrangement joins TRBV10-3 to TRBJ2-5; D not resolved. The CDR3 length is 12 residues. Germline assignment: CDR1 ENHRY and CDR2 SYGVKD. The V gene lost 3 bases and the J gene lost 4 bases, with 6 bases spanning the gap. In DNA form, the CDR3 reads TGTGCCATCAGTGAACTCTCAGAGACCCAGTACTTC. Translating it yields CAISELSETQYF.

V is TRBV7-9 and J is TRBJ2-7, with no clear D. Trimming removed 10 bases at V and 0 bases at J, with 13 bases between. The germline V gene encodes CDR1 SEHNR and CDR2 FQNEAQ (reference sequence). The CDR3 is 13 amino acids. The CDR3 nucleotides are TGTGCCACCAAAGAGTGGAGCTCCTACGAGCAGTACTTC. Translated: CATKEWSSYEQYF.

V gene TRBV6-1 combines with J gene TRBJ1-1; TRBD1 matches 9 bases. V lost 2 bases and J lost 4; bases outside the gene matches: 8. Germline V gives CDR1 MNHNS, CDR2 SASEGT. The CDR3 spans 16 residues. CDR3 amino acids: CASSENTGGESTEAFF. The CDR3 DNA reads TGTGCCAGCAGTGAAAATACAGGGGGCGAAAGCACTGAAGCTTTCTTT.

The CDR3 coding sequence is TGTGCCAGCAGCCCCCCCCAGGGACAGGGCTCTGGCTACACCTTC. It encodes CASSPPQGQGSGYTF. This chain connects TRBV5-4 to TRBJ1-2; TRBD1 aligns across 9 bases. CDR1 is SGHNT and CDR2 is YYREEE in the germline V gene (reference sequence). The CDR3 extends over 15 amino acids. With 4 bases clipped from V and 7 bases from J, the junction kept 11 bases outside the gene matches. Together with reference TRBV5-4 and TRBJ1-2, the CDR3 gives the full variable domain: ETGVTQSPTHLIKTRGQQVTLRCSSQSGHNTVSWYQQALGQGPQFIFQYYREEENGRGNFPPRFSGLQFPNYSSELNVNALELDDSALYLCASSPPQGQGSGYTFGSGTRLTVV.

The genes are TRBV3-1 (or the pseudogene TRBV3-2) and TRBJ1-2, with TRBD1 as a possible D gene (5 bases). This CDR3 is 13 amino acids long. Per germline, CDR1 LGHDT and CDR2 YNNKEL (reference sequence). The germline V and J ends were trimmed by 5 bases and 4 bases, with 11 bases remaining between them. In nucleotides, the CDR3 is TGTGCCAGCAGCGAAGGGGCTGTCTATGGCTACACCTTC. This gives the protein CASSEGAVYGYTF.

The gene calls are TRBV7-8 and TRBJ1-1; D remains ambiguous. Looked up from germline, CDR1 is SGHVS and CDR2 is FQNEAQ. The CDR3 consists of 15 residues. V was shortened by 5 bases and J by 1 base, with 14 bases between the two germline ends. CDR3 residues: CASSRVRIPNTEAFF. As DNA, the CDR3 is TGTGCCAGCAGCCGAGTGAGGATTCCGAACACTGAAGCTTTCTTT.

J is TRBJ1-3 and V is TRBV30; D not certain. The CDR3 has 14 amino acids. Per germline, CDR1 GTSNPN and CDR2 SVGIG (reference sequence). V lost 1 base and J 0 bases, leaving 7 bases between the germline ends. In DNA form, the CDR3 reads TGTGCCTGGAGTGCGACACTCTCTGGAAACACCATATATTTT. Translating gives CAWSATLSGNTIYF. The full variable domain, with the rest looked up from reference TRBV30 and TRBJ1-3, is SQTIHQWPATLVQPVGSPLSLECTVEGTSNPNLYWYRQAAGRGLQLLFYSVGIGQISSEVPQNLSASRPQDRQFILSSKKLLLSDSGFYLCAWSATLSGNTIYFGEGSWLTVV.

This sequence joins TRBV5-6 and TRBJ1-4, with unresolved D. The CDR3 consists of 16 residues. The V gene's germline CDR1 is SGHDT and CDR2 YYEEEE. V lost 0 bases to trimming and J lost 7 bases, with 16 bases between them. The CDR3 DNA follows: TGTGCCAGCAGCTTGGCCGGTCCCAGCGAGGGTGAAAAACTGTTTTTT. As protein: CASSLAGPSEGEKLFF.

J is TRBJ2-3 and V is TRBV5-1; 7 bases align to TRBD2. The V gene end was trimmed by 0 bases and the J gene end by 2 bases; junction bases not matched to a gene: 9. Germline V gene sequence: CDR1 SGHRS, CDR2 YFSETQ. The CDR3 covers 17 residues. The CDR3, as DNA: TGCGCCAGCAGCTTGGCTCTTGCGGGGGTAATCACAGATACGCAGTATTTT. Protein product: CASSLALAGVITDTQYF.

V is TRBV7-9 and J is TRBJ1-1; a possible D gene is TRBD1 (6 bases). V was shortened by 5 bases and J by 6 bases, with 16 bases between the two germline ends. The germline V gene encodes CDR1 SEHNR and CDR2 FQNEAQ (reference sequence). This CDR3 has 14 residues. The CDR3 DNA follows: TGTGCCAGCAGCCCGGACAGTCGTAAGGCTGAAGCTTTCTTT. Protein sequence: CASSPDSRKAEAFF. Using reference TRBV7-9 and TRBJ1-1 for the parts outside the CDR3, the full variable domain is DTGVSQNPRHKITKRGQNVTFRCDPISEHNRLYWYRQTLGQGPEFLTYFQNEAQLEKSRLLSDRFSAERPKGSFSTLEIQRTEQGDSAMYLCASSPDSRKAEAFFGQGTRLTVV.

This clone was seen many times. V usage is TRBV30 and J usage is TRBJ1-5, with D uncertain. This CDR3 has 14 amino acids. V was cut by 1 base and J by 3 bases, with 10 bases left in between. CDR1 is GTSNPN, CDR2 SVGIG, per germline (reference sequence). The CDR3 DNA follows: TGTGCCTGGAGTGGCAGACTCCTCAATCAGCCCCAGCATTTT. Translation: CAWSGRLLNQPQHF.